This TCR beta chain was sequenced during a study of identifying expanded T cells in peripheral blood (dated 2019 in TCRdb). In the study overall: Technical replicates were generated by sequencing separate aliquots of the same genomic DNA pool, and four replicates were compared pairwise. Study-wide conclusions, independent of this receptor: The binomial model flagged approximately 1.3 differentially abundant clones between technical replicates but roughly 15 over roughly two weeks and roughly 19 over approximately four weeks. Across all healthy-donor time intervals, the beta-binomial model significantly lowered both the number of clones called differentially abundant and the false-positive rate. For all healthy donors, the variance in clone template counts between approximately 2-week samples rose significantly as total template count increased. The authors expected that biological variance in healthy repertoires might rise further over much longer intervals, such as months to years.

No immune events such as infections were documented for the healthy donors during the collection period. Blood repertoires from healthy donors were used as a training cohort for calibrating time-dependent variance in a beta-binomial model of differential abundance of T-cell clones. The training cohort was composed of about 10 healthy donors, 3 female and 7 male. The donors were between roughly 29 and 65 years old, with an average age of approximately 47 years. Whole blood was collected from each healthy donor at three time points spaced approximately 2 weeks apart and obtained from a commercial supplier. Genomic DNA was extracted from unsorted whole blood for immunosequencing. From the cysteine up to the phenylalanine, the CDR3 has a length of 15 residues. The read is trimmed to its CDR3 DNA, 45 bases read in frame from base 1. CDR1 and CDR2, per the germline V gene, are SGDLS and YYNGEE. V is pruned by 4 bases and J by 10 bases, leaving 11 bases of the junction without a gene match.

The immunoSEQ Assay, which uses bias-controlled multiplex PCR amplification of genomic DNA, was used to profile TCRbeta CDR3 regions. Processing in the source paper ran as follows. To quantify the absolute abundance of each unique TCRbeta CDR3 region, the sequences were collapsed and filtered. Differential abundance was tested with two models: a binomial (Fisher-equivalent) model and a beta-binomial model that adds time-dependent variance fitted from healthy donors. Clones with fewer than 5 combined templates were removed, and differential abundance was called for clones with a Benjamini-Hochberg FDR below 0.01. Using the form v = (b*log(k)+a)^2, the beta-binomial variance was modeled as a function of the total template count across the two samples. In its TCRdb copy, this immuneACCESS table keeps in-frame sequences only and misses some clones. Where compared with another copy, unresolved V genes explain less than half of these, and the others have no known cause. D and trimming come from the DNA, and the V and J calls and clone size come from that table. The sample table lists around 94,000 clones, about 91% of them with a count of one. The biggest ten clones account for 11% to 15% of the sample.

With respect to this clone: It has no known antigen specificity. Nothing much larger sits one base from this clone, and base qualities are not available.

The rearranged segments are TRBV9 and TRBJ2-1; 10 bases in the middle match TRBD2. The receptor's source is a person aged 18 to 70 in good health. Sequences were obtained from blood. The DNA is TGTGCCAGCAGCTCCCAGCGGGGGGGCCTGGGAGAGCAGTTCTTC. Its protein product is CASSSQRGGLGEQFF.